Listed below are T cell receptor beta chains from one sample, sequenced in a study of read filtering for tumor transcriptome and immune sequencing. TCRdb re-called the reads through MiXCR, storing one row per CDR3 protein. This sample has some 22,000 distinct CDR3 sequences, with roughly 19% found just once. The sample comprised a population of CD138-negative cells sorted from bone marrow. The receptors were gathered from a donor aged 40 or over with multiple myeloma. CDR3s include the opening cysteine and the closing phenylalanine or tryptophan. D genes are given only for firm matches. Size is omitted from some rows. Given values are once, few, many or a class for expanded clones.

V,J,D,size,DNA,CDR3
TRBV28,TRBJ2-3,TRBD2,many,TGTGCCAGCAGTCGAGCGGGAGTTGCCGGGGATACGCAGTATTTT,CASSRAGVAGDTQYF
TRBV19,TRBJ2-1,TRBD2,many,TGTGCCAGTAGTATTGGAGGAGGGACTAGGTTCAATGAGCAGTTCTTC,CASSIGGGTRFNEQFF
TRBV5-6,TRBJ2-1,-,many,TGTGCCAGCAGCTTCACTAACGGTCATGAGCAGTTCTTC,CASSFTNGHEQFF
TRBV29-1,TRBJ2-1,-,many,TGCAGCGGCGAGGAGGGGAGCTCCTACAATGAGCAGTTCTTC,CSGEEGSSYNEQFF
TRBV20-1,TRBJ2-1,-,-,TGCAGTGCTAGAGTTTTAGGGGCGGGAGCTAGGGGGAGTGAGCAGTTTTTC,CSARVLGAGARGSEQFF
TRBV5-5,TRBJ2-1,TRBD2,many,TGTGCCAGCAGCTTACTAGCGGGATCCTACAATGAGCAGTTCTTC,CASSLLAGSYNEQFF
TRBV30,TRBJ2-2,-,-,TGTGCCTGGGGGGGCAAACGGGACACCGGGGAGCTGTTTTTT,CAWGGKRDTGELFF
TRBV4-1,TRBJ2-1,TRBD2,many,TGCGCCAGCAGCCAAGGCTTTAGCGGGACCGACAATGAGCAGTTCTTC,CASSQGFSGTDNEQFF
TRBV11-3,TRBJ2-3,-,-,TGTGCCAGCAGCCCAGGGCCCAGGGCGGCTGGCCCAGATACGCAGTATTTT,CASSPGPRAAGPDTQYF
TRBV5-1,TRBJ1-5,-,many,TGCGCCAGCAGCTTGGGGGAACGACAGCCCCAGCATTTT,CASSLGERQPQHF
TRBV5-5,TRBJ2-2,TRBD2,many,TGTGCCAGCAGCTCAACGCGGACTAGCGGGCGTCTTCTCCGGGGGGAGCTGTTTTTT,CASSSTRTSGRLLRGELFF
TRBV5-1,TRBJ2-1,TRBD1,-,TGCGCCAGCAGCTCAAACCCAGGGGGATCCTACAATGAGCAGTTCTTC,CASSSNPGGSYNEQFF
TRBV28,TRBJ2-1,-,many,TGTGCCAGCAGTTCCATCTATGAGCAGTTCTTC,CASSSIYEQFF
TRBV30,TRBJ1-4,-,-,TGTGCCTGGGGAGTTGGCGGAAAGCCGTTTTTT,CAWGVGGKPFF
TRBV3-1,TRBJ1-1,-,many,TGTGCCAGCAGCCAACCCGGGAACACTGAAGCTTTCTTT,CASSQPGNTEAFF
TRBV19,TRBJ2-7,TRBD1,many,TGTGCCAGTAGTACCCGGGACAGCTTCTCCTACGAGCAGTACTTC,CASSTRDSFSYEQYF
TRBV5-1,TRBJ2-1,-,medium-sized,TGCGCCAGCAGCTTGAACCAGCGGATCTACAATGAGCAGTTCTTC,CASSLNQRIYNEQFF
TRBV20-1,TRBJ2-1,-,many,TGCAGTGCTAGAGATGGGGGGAATGAGCAGTTCTTC,CSARDGGNEQFF
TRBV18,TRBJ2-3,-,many,TGTGCCAGCGGTTACCGGGGGATATCCACAGATACGCAGTATTTT,CASGYRGISTDTQYF
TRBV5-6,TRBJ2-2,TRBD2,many,TGTGCCAGCAGCTTGGAACGACTAGCGAGATACACCGGGGAGCTGTTTTTT,CASSLERLARYTGELFF
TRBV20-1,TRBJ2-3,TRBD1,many,TGCAGTGCCACAAACCTCCGGACAGGGAAGGATACGCAGTATTTT,CSATNLRTGKDTQYF
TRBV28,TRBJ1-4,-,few,TGTGCCAGCAGTACCGGACCCCCCTCTGGCGAAAAACTGTTTTTT,CASSTGPPSGEKLFF
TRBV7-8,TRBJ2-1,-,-,TGTGCCAGCAGCTTAGCGTCCCATGAGCAGCCCTTC,CASSLASHEQPF
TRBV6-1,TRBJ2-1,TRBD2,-,TGTGCCAGCTCTCGACTAGCGGCCCACAATGAGCAGTTCTTC,CASSRLAAHNEQFF
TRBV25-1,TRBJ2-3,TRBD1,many,TGTGCCAGCAGCACCCGCAGGGGGCTTGATACGCAGTATTTT,CASSTRRGLDTQYF
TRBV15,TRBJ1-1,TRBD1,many,TGTGCCACCAGCAGAGGCTCAGGGGGCACTGAAGCTTTCTTT,CATSRGSGGTEAFF
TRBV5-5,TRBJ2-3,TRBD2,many,TGTGCCAGCAGCGCCCACGCTAGCGGGAGTGCAGATACGCAGTATTTT,CASSAHASGSADTQYF
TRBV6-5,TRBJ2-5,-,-,TGTGCTAGCAGTTCCCGGCTGGGAAGAGAGACCCAGTACTTC,CASSSRLGRETQYF
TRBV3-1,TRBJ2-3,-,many,TGTGCCAGCAGCCAAGATTCTTTTGCAGATACGCAGTATTTT,CASSQDSFADTQYF
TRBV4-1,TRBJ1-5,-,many,TGCGCCAGCAGCCAAGTACTCAATCAGCCCCAGCATTTT,CASSQVLNQPQHF
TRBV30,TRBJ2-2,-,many,TGTGCCTGGACGGTACCGGGCTCCACCGGGGAGCTGTTTTTT,CAWTVPGSTGELFF
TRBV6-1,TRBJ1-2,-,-,TGTGCCAGCAGTGAGGAACAGTCATATGGCTACACCTTC,CASSEEQSYGYTF
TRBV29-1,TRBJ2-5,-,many,TGCAGCGTTTGTTTCAGCGCCCAAGAGACCCAGTACTTC,CSVCFSAQETQYF
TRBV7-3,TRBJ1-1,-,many,TGTGCCAGCAGCTTAAGACAGTTCACTGAAGCTTTCTTT,CASSLRQFTEAFF
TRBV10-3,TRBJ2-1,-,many,TGTGCCATCAGTGAGGAGGGGGGTGTGGAGCAGTTCTTC,CAISEEGGVEQFF
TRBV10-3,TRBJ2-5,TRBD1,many,TGTGCCTCCAGGGACAGGGATGAGACCCAGTACTTC,CASRDRDETQYF
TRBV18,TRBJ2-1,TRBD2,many,TGTGCCAGCTCACCTGTCACGACTAGCGGGAGGCAAAACTACAATGAGCAGTTCTTC,CASSPVTTSGRQNYNEQFF